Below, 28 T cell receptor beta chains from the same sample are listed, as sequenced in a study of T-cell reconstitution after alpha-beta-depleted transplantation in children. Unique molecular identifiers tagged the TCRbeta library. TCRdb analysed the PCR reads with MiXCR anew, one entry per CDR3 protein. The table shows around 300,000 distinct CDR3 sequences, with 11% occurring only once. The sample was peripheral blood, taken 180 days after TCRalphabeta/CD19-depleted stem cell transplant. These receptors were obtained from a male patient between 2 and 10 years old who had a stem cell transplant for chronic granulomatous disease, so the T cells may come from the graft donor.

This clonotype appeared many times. CDR3 in amino acids: CASSYRQGAGEQYF. The CDR3 nucleotides read TGTGCCAGCTCATATAGACAGGGGGCGGGGGAGCAGTACTTC. V gene TRBV18 combines with J gene TRBJ2-7, with 10 bases aligning to TRBD1. Per germline, CDR1 KGHSH and CDR2 LQKENI. CDR3 length equals 14 residues. V trimming: 5 bases; J trimming: 7 bases; junction bases outside the gene matches: 8. The whole variable domain, filled in from reference TRBV18 and TRBJ2-7, reads NAGVMQNPRHLVRRRGQEARLRCSPMKGHSHVYWYRQLPEEGLKFMVYLQKENIIDESGMPKERFSAEFPKEGPSILRIQQVVRGDSAAYFCASSYRQGAGEQYFGPGTRLTVT.

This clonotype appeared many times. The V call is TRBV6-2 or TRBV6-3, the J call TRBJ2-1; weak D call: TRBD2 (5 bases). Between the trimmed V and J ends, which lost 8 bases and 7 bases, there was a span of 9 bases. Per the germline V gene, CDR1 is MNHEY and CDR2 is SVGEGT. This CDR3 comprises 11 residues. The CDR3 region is CASWEWNEQFF. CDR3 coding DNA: TGTGCCAGCTGGGAGTGGAATGAGCAGTTCTTC.

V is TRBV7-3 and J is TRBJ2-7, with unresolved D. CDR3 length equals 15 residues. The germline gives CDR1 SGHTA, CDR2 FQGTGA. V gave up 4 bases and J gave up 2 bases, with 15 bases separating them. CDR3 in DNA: TGTGCCAGCAGCTGCTCCAGGCCGCACCCCTACGAGCAGTACTTC. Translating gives CASSCSRPHPYEQYF. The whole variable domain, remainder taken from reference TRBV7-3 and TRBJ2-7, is GAGVSQTPSNKVTEKGKYVELRCDPISGHTALYWYRQSLGQGPEFLIYFQGTGAADDSGLPNDRFFAVRPEGSVSTLKIQRTERGDSAVYLCASSCSRPHPYEQYFGPGTRLTVT.

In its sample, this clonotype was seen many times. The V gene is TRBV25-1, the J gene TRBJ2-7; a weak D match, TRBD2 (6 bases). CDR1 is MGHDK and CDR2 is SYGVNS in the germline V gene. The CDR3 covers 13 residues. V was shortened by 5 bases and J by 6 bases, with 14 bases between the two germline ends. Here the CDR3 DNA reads TGTGCCAGCAGTCCCGGGGGACTCGGCGAGCAGTACTTC. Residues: CASSPGGLGEQYF.

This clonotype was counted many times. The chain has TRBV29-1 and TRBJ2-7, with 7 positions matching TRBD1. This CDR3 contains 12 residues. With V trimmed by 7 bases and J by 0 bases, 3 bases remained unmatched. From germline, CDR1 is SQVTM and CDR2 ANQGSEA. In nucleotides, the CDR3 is TGCAGCGCGACAGGGAGCTCCTACGAGCAGTACTTC. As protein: CSATGSSYEQYF.

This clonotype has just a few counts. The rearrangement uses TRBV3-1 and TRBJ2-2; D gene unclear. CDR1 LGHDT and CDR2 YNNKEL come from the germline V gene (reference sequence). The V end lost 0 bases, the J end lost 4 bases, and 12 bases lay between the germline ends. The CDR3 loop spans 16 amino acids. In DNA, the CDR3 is TGTGCCAGCAGCCAAGATCCGGCGGCGAGCACCGGGGAGCTGTTTTTT. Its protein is CASSQDPAASTGELFF.

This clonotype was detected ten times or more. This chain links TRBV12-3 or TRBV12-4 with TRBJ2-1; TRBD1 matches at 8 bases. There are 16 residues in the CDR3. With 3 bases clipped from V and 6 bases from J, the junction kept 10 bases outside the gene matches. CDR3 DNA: TGTGCCAGCAGTTTCCCCTCTAGACAGGGGCGCAATGAGCAGTTCTTC. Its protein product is CASSFPSRQGRNEQFF.

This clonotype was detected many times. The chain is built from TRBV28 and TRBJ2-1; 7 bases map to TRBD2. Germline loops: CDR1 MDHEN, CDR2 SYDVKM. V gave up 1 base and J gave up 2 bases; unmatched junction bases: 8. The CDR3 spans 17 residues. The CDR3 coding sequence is TGTGCCAGCAGTTTATTGGGAGGGGTCAGACCCTACAATGAGCAGTTCTTC. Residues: CASSLLGGVRPYNEQFF.

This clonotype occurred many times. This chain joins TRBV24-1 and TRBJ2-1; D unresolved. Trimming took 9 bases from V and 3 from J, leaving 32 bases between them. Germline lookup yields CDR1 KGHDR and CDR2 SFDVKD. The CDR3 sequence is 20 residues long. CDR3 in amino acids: CATGCSRQVVSWWGYNEQFF. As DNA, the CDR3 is TGTGCCACCGGGTGCTCTAGGCAGGTAGTAAGTTGGTGGGGCTACAATGAGCAGTTCTTC.

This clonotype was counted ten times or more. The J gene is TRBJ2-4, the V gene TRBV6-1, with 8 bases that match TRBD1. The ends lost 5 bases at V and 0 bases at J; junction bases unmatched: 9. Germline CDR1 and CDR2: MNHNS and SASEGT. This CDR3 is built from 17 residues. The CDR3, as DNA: TGTGCCAGCAGTACGACAGGGGTAATGCTAGCCAAAAACATTCAGTACTTC. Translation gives CASSTTGVMLAKNIQYF.

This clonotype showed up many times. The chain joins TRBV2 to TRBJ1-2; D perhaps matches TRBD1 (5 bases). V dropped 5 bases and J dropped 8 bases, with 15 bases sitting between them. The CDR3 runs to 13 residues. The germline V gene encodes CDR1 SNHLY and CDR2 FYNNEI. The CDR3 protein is CASSSDGWGGYTF. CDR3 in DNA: TGTGCCAGCAGTTCCGACGGGTGGGGCGGCTACACCTTC.

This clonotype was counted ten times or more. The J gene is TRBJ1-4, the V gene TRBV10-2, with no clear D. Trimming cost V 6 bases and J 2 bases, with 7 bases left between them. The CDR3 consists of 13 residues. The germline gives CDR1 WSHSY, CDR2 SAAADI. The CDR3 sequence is CASRAATNEKLFF. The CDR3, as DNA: TGCGCCAGCAGGGCAGCTACTAATGAAAAACTGTTTTTT.

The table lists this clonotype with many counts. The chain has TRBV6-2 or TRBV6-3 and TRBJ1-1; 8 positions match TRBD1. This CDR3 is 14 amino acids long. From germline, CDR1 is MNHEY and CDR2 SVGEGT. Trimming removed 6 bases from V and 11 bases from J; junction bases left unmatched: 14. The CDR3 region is CASRNPGQGASAFF. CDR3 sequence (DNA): TGTGCCAGCAGGAACCCCGGGCAGGGGGCGTCCGCTTTCTTT.

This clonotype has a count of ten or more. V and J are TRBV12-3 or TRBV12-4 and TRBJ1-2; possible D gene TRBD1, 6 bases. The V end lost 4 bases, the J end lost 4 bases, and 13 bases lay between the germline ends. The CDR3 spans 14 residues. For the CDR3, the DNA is TGTGCCAGCAGTTCAACGGGGGGCTCCTATGGCTACACCTTC. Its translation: CASSSTGGSYGYTF.

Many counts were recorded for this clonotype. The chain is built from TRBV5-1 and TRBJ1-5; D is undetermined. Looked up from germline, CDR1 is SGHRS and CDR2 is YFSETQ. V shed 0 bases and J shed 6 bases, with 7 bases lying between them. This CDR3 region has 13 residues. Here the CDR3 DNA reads TGCGCCAGCAGCTTGGGGTTAGGTCAGCCCCAGCATTTT. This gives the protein CASSLGLGQPQHF.

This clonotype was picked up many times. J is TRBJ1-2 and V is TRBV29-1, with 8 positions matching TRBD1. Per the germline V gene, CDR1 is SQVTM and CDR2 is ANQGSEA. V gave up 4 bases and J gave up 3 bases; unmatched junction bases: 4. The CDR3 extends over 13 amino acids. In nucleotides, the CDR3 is TGCAGCGTTGGACAGGGGACGTACTATGGCTACACCTTC. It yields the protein CSVGQGTYYGYTF.

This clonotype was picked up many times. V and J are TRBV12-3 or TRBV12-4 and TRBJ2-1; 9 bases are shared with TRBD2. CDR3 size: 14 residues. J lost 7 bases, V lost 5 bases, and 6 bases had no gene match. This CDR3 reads CASSPGTSINEQFF. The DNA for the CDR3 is TGTGCCAGCAGTCCCGGGACTAGCATAAATGAGCAGTTCTTC.

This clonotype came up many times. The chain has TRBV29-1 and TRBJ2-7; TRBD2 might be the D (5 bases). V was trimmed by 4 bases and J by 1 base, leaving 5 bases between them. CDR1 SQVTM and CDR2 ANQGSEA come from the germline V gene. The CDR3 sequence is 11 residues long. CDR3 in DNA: TGCAGCGTTGGCGGGTCCTACGAGCAGTACTTC. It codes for CSVGGSYEQYF.

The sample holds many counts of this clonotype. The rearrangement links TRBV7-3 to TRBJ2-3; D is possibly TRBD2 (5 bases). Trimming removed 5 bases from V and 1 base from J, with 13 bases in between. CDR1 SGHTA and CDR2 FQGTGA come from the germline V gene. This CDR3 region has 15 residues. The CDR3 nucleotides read TGTGCCAGCAGCACGGACTCTCGGGGCACAGATACGCAGTATTTT. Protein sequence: CASSTDSRGTDTQYF.

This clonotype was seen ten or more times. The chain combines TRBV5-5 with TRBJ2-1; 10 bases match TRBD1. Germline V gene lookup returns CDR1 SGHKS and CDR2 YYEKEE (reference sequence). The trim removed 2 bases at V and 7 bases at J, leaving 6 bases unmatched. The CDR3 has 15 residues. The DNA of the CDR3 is TGTGCCAGCAGCTTCACTCGGACAGGGGGGAATGAGCAGTTCTTC. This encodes CASSFTRTGGNEQFF.

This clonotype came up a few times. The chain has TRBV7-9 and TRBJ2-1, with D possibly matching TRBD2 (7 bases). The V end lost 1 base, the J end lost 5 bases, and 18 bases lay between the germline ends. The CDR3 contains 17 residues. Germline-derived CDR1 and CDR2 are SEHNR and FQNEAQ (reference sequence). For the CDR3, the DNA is TGTGCCAGCAGCTTAGGTGTGGGGGCTAGCGGACACAATGAGCAGTTCTTC. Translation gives CASSLGVGASGHNEQFF. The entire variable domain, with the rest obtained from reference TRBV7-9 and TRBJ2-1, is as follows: DTGVSQNPRHKITKRGQNVTFRCDPISEHNRLYWYRQTLGQGPEFLTYFQNEAQLEKSRLLSDRFSAERPKGSFSTLEIQRTEQGDSAMYLCASSLGVGASGHNEQFFGPGTRLTVL.

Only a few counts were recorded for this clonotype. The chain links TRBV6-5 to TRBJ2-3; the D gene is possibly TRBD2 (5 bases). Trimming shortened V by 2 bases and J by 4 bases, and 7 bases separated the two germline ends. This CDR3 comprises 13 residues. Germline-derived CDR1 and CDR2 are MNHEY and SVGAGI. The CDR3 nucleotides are TGTGCCAGCAGTTACGACGGGGCAGATACGCAGTATTTT. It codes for CASSYDGADTQYF.

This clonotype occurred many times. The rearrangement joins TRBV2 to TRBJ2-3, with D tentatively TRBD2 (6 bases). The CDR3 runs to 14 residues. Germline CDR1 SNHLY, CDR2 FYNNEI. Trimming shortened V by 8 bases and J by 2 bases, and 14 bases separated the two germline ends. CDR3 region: CASLNSGDTDTQYF. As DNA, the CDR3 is TGTGCCAGCCTTAATTCGGGGGACACAGATACGCAGTATTTT.

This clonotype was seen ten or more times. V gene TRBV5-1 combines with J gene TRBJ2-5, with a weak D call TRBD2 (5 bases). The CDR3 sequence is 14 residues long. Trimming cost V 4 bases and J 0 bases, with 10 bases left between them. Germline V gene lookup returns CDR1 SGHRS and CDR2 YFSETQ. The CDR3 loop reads CASSHAGNQETQYF. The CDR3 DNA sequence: TGCGCCAGCAGCCACGCCGGGAACCAAGAGACCCAGTACTTC.

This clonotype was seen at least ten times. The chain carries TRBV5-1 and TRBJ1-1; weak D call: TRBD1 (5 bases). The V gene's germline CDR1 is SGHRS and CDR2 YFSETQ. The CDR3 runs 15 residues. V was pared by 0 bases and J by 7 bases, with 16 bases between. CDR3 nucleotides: TGCGCCAGCAGCTTGGCCGGGGGGGGGTCCGGTGAAGCTTTCTTT. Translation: CASSLAGGGSGEAFF.

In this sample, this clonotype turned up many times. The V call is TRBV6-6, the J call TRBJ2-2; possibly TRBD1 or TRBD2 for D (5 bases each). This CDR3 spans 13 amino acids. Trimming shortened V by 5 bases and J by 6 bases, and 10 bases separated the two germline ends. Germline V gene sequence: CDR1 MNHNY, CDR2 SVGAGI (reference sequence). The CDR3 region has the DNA TGTGCCAGCAGTCCCGGGACCTCCGGGGAGCTGTTTTTT. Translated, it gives CASSPGTSGELFF.

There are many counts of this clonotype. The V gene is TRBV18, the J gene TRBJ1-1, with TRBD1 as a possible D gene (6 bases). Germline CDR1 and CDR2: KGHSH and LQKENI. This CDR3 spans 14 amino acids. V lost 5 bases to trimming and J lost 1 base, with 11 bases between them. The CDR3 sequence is CASSLTGQNTEAFF. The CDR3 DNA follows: TGTGCCAGCTCATTAACAGGGCAGAACACTGAAGCTTTCTTT.

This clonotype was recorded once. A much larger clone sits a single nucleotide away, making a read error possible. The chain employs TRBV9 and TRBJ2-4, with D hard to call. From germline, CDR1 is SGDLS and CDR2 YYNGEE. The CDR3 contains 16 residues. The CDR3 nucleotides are TGTGCCAGCAGCCAGCAAGGCTCTTTAGCCAATAACATTCAGTACTTC. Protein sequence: CASSQQGSLANNIQYF.